This is a list of T cell receptor beta chains from one sample in a study of cytomegalovirus exposure and HLA in healthy donors. TCRdb keeps only in-frame clones here, not all; method: immunoSEQ multiplex PCR. Among around 130,000 clones listed, approximately 71% were seen once. Sequencing was carried out using PBMCs. All receptors come from an older woman in good health and CMV-seronegative. Each CDR3 is given with its conserved first and last residue. A D gene is named only where the DNA matches it firmly. The listing skips clone size in some rows; elsewhere it reads once, few, many or a size class.

TGTGCCAGCAGAATCAGGGTTGGGAACAATCAGCCCCAGCATTTT CASRIRVGNNQPQHF TRBJ1-5 TRBV28 NA NA
TGTGCCAGCAGCCCGCCGCGGGGCTCTACAATGAACACTGAAGCTTTCTTT CASSPPRGSTMNTEAFF TRBJ1-1 TRBV28 NA NA
TGTGCCAGCAGCTTAGCCCGACAGGGTGGCACAGATACGCAGTATTTT CASSLARQGGTDTQYF TRBJ2-3 TRBV5-6 TRBD1 NA
TGTGCCTGGAGCCACGGGGATGCGGGCAATCAGCCCCAGCATTTT CAWSHGDAGNQPQHF TRBJ1-5 TRBV30 NA few
TGCAGTTCCGGGGGGGTCTACGAGCAGTACTTC CSSGGVYEQYF TRBJ2-7 TRBV20-1 TRBD2 NA
TGCGCCAGCAGCTTGGAAGCGGGATGGGATACGCAGTATTTT CASSLEAGWDTQYF TRBJ2-3 TRBV5-1 TRBD2 NA
TGTGCCAGCAGTGGACTGGTCACTGAAGCTTTCTTT CASSGLVTEAFF TRBJ1-1 TRBV2 NA NA
TGTGCCAGCAGTCTCACCGGGACAGGGGGCGGTTCCTACAATGAGCAGTTCTTC CASSLTGTGGGSYNEQFF TRBJ2-1 TRBV27 TRBD1 NA
TGTGCCAGCAGGTTCCAGGACAGGCTTAGCCAGCATTTT CASRFQDRLSQHF TRBJ1-5 TRBV21-1 NA few
TGCGCCAGCAGCCGATTGGGACTAGCGGGAGAAGGCACCGGGGAGCTGTTTTTT CASSRLGLAGEGTGELFF TRBJ2-2 TRBV4-1 TRBD2 NA
TGTGCCAGCTCACCGGAGTACCATAGCAATCAGCCCCAGCATTTT CASSPEYHSNQPQHF TRBJ1-5 TRBV18 NA NA
TGCGCCAGCAGCCAAGATCCAGGGGAGCTCTACGAGCAGTACTTC CASSQDPGELYEQYF TRBJ2-7 TRBV4-1 NA NA
TGTGCCAGCAGCCAAGGTTCACATGAGGGTCAGCCCCAGCATTTT CASSQGSHEGQPQHF TRBJ1-5 TRBV6-5 NA few
TGTGCCAGCAGCCCCATGGCAGAAAGGGGTGGCTACACCTTC CASSPMAERGGYTF TRBJ1-2 TRBV11-2 NA NA
TGTGCCAGCAGCGGACGTCAACAGGGGTACGAGCAGTACTTC CASSGRQQGYEQYF TRBJ2-7 TRBV13 TRBD1 NA
TGTGCCAGCAGCAGAAGACAGGGTACCTACAATGAGCAGTTCTTC CASSRRQGTYNEQFF TRBJ2-1 TRBV7-2 TRBD1 few
TGTGCCAGCAGCCGGGACAGGGTCTACGAGCAGTACTTC CASSRDRVYEQYF TRBJ2-7 TRBV27 TRBD1 once
TGTGCCAGCAACGTCGGGGGGGAGACTGAAGCTTTCTTT CASNVGGETEAFF TRBJ1-1 TRBV5-6 NA once
TGTGCCAGCAGGCGGGCACAAGAGACCCAGTACTTC CASRRAQETQYF TRBJ2-5 TRBV6-5 NA NA
TGTGCCAGCAGAGCCGGACAGGGGGAAAAACTGTTTTTT CASRAGQGEKLFF TRBJ1-4 TRBV6-6 TRBD1 NA
TGTGCCAGCAGCCACAGGCGATCTGGAAACACCATATATTTT CASSHRRSGNTIYF TRBJ1-3 TRBV7-9 NA NA
TGTGCCAGCAGCTTGGACAGGGCGACTGTCTACGAGCAGTGCTTC CASSLDRATVYEQCF TRBJ2-7 TRBV5-4 NA NA
TGTGCCAGCTCACCAGTCGGTGTTGCCAGCACAGATACGCAGTATTTT CASSPVGVASTDTQYF TRBJ2-3 TRBV18 NA NA
TGTGCCAGCGGACTAGGGGCTAGCGGGTTCTCCTACGAGCAGTACTTC CASGLGASGFSYEQYF TRBJ2-7 TRBV7-8 TRBD2 once
TGTGCCAGCAGTGAAAGGGGGAGGGGGGAGCCCCAGCATTTT CASSERGRGEPQHF TRBJ1-5 TRBV2 NA NA
TGTGCCAGCAGGGCTGGGACAGGGAACGAAAAACTGTTTTTT CASRAGTGNEKLFF TRBJ1-4 TRBV6-5 TRBD1 NA
TGTGCCAGCAGCTTAGTGGCCAGTTCAAAACCCCAGCATTTT CASSLVASSKPQHF TRBJ1-5 TRBV7-2 NA NA
TGTGCCAGCAGTTTATGGCTAGCGGGGGGCGGGGGCATTCAGTACTTC CASSLWLAGGGGIQYF TRBJ2-4 TRBV28 TRBD2 NA
TGCGCCAGCAGCTTGGACAGGGGAATGAACTATGGCTACACCTTC CASSLDRGMNYGYTF TRBJ1-2 TRBV5-1 TRBD1 once
TGTGCCAGCAGTTGGAGGGGGGGCTGGGATGGCTACACCTTC CASSWRGGWDGYTF TRBJ1-2 TRBV28 NA NA
TGCGCCAGCAGCTGGACTAGCGGAAGCACAGATACGCAGTATTTT CASSWTSGSTDTQYF TRBJ2-3 TRBV5-1 TRBD2 once
TGTGCCAGCAGCTTGGAAACACCGAGGGCCAACGTCCTGACTTTC CASSLETPRANVLTF TRBJ2-6 TRBV5-5 NA once
TGTGCCGGACTAACCGGGACAGACTATGGCTACACCTTC CAGLTGTDYGYTF TRBJ1-2 TRBV6-1 TRBD1 NA
TGTGCCAGCAAAGAAGGGGCCGGGGAGCTGTTTTTT CASKEGAGELFF TRBJ2-2 TRBV27 NA NA
TGTGCCACCCTTCAGATCCTTTTTTACACTGAAGCTTTCTTT CATLQILFYTEAFF TRBJ1-1 TRBV28 NA NA
TGCGCCAGCAGCTTTTCGTTTGATACGCAGTATTTT CASSFSFDTQYF TRBJ2-3 TRBV5-1 NA NA
TGCGCCAGCAGCTTGCCCCTAGCGGGGTACAATGAGCAGTTCTTC CASSLPLAGYNEQFF TRBJ2-1 TRBV5-1 TRBD2 NA
TGTGCCAGCAGCTTACGAGGGCATATGTCAGCGCCCGGGGAGCTGTTTTTT CASSLRGHMSAPGELFF TRBJ2-2 TRBV7-3 NA NA
TGCGCCAGCAGCCAACGAGCGGGACAGGAAAGGAAAAATTCACCCCTCCACTTT CASSQRAGQERKNSPLHF TRBJ1-6 TRBV4-1 TRBD1 few
TGTGAAACCCAGAGGGAGGGGGATCAGCCCCAGCATTTT CETQREGDQPQHF TRBJ1-5 TRBV7-2 NA NA
TGTGCCAGCAGCTCTGGACTAGCGGGGAATACGCAGTATTTT CASSSGLAGNTQYF TRBJ2-3 TRBV5-6 TRBD2 NA
TGTGCCAGCAGAAGGCTAGCGGGAGGATCCTACGAGCAGTACTTC CASRRLAGGSYEQYF TRBJ2-7 TRBV11-2 TRBD2 NA
TGTGCCAGCACCACTCGAAGTCCATTCCCGCACAATCAGCCCCAGCATTTT CASTTRSPFPHNQPQHF TRBJ1-5 TRBV25-1 NA NA
TGTGCCAGCAGAGGAGACAGGGCGAACACTGAAGCTTTCTTT CASRGDRANTEAFF TRBJ1-1 TRBV7-8 TRBD1 once